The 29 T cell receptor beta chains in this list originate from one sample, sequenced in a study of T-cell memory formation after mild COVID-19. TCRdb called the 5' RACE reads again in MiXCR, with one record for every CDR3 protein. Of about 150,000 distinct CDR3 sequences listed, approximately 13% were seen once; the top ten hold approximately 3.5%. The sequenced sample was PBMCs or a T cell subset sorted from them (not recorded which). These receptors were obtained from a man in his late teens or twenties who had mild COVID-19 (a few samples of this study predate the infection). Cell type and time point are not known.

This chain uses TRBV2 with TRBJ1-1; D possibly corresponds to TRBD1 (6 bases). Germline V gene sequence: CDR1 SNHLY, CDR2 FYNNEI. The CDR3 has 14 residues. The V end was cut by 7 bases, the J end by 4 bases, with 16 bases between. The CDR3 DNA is TGTGCCAGCACCATCGAGGGGGTATCCACTGAAGCTTTCTTT. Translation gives CASTIEGVSTEAFF. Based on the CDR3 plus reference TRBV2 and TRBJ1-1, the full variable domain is EPEVTQTPSHQVTQMGQEVILRCVPISNHLYFYWYRQILGQKVEFLVSFYNNEISEKSEIFDDQFSVERPDGSNFTLKIRSTKLEDSAMYFCASTIEGVSTEAFFGQGTRLTVV.

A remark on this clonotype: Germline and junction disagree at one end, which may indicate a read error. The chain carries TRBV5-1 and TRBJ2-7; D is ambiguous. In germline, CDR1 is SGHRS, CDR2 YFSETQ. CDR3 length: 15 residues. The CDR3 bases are TGCGCCAGCACCTTGACCTGGAGTAGCACCTACGAGCAGTACTTC. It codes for CASTLTWSSTYEQYF.

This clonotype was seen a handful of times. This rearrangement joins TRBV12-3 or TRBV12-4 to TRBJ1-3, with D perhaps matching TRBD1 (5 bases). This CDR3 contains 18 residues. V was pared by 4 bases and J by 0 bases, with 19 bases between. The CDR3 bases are TGTGCCAGCAGTTCAGGTGGGGGGAATCGGGTCTCTGGAAACACCATATATTTT. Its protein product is CASSSGGGNRVSGNTIYF.

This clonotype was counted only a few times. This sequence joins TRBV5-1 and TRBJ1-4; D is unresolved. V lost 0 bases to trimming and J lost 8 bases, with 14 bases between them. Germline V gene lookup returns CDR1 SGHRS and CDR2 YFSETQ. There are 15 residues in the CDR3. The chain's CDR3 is CASSLVLGLGEKLFF. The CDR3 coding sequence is TGCGCCAGCAGCTTGGTTTTAGGCCTAGGGGAAAAACTGTTTTTT.

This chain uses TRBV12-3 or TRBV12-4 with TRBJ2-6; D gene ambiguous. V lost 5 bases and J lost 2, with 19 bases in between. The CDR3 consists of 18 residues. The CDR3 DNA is TGTGCCAGCAGTGGATCCCACACAATATTTCCTGGGGCCAACGTCCTGACTTTC. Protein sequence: CASSGSHTIFPGANVLTF.

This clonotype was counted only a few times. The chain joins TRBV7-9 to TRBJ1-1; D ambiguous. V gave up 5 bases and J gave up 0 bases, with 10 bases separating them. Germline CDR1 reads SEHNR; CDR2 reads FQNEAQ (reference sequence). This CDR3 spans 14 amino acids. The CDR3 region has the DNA TGTGCCAGCAGCCCGGACTCCTTGAACACTGAAGCTTTCTTT. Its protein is CASSPDSLNTEAFF.

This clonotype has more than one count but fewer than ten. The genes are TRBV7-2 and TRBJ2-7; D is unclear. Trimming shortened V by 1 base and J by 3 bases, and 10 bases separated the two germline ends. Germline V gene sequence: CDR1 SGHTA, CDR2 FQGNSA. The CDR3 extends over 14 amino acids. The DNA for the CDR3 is TGTGCCAGCAGCTTAGTCCCGGTCAGCTACGAGCAGTACGTC. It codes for CASSLVPVSYEQYV.

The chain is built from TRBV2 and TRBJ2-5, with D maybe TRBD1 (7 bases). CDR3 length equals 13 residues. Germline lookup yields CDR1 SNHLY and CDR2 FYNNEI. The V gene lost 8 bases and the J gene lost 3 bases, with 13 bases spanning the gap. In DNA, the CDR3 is TGTGCCAGCGGGCAGGGGGGCAAAGAGACCCAGTACTTC. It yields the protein CASGQGGKETQYF.

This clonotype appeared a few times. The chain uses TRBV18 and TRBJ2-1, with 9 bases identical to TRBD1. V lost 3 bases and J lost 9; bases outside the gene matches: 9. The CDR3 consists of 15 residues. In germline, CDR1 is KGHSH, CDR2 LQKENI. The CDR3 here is CASSPRQGERGEQFF. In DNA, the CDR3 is TGTGCCAGCTCACCTCGACAGGGGGAGCGGGGTGAGCAGTTCTTC.

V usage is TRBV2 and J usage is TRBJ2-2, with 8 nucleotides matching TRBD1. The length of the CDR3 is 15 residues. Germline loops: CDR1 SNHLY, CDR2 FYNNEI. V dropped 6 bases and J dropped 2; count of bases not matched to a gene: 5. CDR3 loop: CASRNQGANTGELFF. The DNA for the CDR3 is TGTGCCAGCAGGAATCAGGGGGCTAACACCGGGGAGCTGTTTTTT.

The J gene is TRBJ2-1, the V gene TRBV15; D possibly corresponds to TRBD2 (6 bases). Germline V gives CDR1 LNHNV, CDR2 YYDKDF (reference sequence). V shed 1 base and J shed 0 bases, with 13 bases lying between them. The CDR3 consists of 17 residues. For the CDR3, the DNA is TGTGCCACCAGCAGAGGGGTTCTAGCGAACTCCTACAATGAGCAGTTCTTC. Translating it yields CATSRGVLANSYNEQFF.

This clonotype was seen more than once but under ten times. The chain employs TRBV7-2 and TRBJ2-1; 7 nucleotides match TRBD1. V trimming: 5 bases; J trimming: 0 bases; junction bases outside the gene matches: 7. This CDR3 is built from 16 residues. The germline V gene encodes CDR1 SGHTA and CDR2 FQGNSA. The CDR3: CASSTAWDSSYNEQFF. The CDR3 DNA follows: TGTGCCAGCAGCACGGCCTGGGACAGCTCCTACAATGAGCAGTTCTTC.

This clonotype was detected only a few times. CDR3 sequence reads: CASSLAKGDHYNEQFF. The DNA for the CDR3 is TGCGCCAGCAGCTTGGCCAAGGGGGACCACTACAATGAGCAGTTCTTC. The chain employs TRBV5-1 and TRBJ2-1; D may be TRBD1 (6 bases). The CDR3 has 16 amino acids. Trimming shortened V by 0 bases and J by 3 bases, and 13 bases separated the two germline ends. Looked up from germline, CDR1 is SGHRS and CDR2 is YFSETQ.

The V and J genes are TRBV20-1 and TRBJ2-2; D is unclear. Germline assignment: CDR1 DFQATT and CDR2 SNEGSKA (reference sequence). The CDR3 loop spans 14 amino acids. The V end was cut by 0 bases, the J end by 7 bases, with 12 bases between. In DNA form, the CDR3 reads TGCAGTGCTAGAGATTTTTTCTTCCGCGGGGAGCTGTTTTTT. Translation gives CSARDFFFRGELFF.

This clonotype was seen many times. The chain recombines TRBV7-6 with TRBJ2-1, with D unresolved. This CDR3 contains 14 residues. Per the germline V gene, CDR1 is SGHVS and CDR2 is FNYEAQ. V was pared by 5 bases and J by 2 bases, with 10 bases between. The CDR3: CASSPLPAYNEQFF. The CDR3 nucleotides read TGTGCCAGCAGCCCCTTGCCAGCCTACAATGAGCAGTTCTTC.

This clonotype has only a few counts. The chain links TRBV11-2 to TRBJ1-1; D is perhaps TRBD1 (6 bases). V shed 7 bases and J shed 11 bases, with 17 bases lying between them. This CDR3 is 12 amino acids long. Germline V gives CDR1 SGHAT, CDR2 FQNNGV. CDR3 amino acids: CASTSGAGSAFF. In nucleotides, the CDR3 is TGTGCCAGCACCTCGGGGGCGGGGTCGGCTTTCTTT.

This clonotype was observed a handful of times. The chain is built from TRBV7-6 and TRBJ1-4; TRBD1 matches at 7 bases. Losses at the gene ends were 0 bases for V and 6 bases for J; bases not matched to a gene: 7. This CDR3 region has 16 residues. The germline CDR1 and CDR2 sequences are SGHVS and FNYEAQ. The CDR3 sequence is CASSLAGHTGDEKLFF. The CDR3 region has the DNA TGTGCCAGCAGCTTAGCGGGACATACAGGGGATGAAAAACTGTTTTTT.

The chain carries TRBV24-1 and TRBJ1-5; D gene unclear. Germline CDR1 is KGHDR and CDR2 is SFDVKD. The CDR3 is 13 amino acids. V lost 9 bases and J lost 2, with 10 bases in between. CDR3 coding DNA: TGTGCCACCGCCGGGGATGGCAATCAGCCCCAGCATTTT. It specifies CATAGDGNQPQHF.

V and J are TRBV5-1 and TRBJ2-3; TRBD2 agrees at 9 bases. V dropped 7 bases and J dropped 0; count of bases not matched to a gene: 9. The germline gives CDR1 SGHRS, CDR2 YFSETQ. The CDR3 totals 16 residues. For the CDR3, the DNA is TGCGCCAGCGCCGTCGGACTAGCGTCTAGCACAGATACGCAGTATTTT. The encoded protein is CASAVGLASSTDTQYF.

The DNA of the CDR3 is TGCGCCAGCAGCTCGTCCTTCCGGGCCTGGGCGGGGAAGCAGTACTTC. Amino acids: CASSSSFRAWAGKQYF. This chain uses TRBV4-3 with TRBJ2-7, with D possibly TRBD2 on 6 matching bases. CDR1 and CDR2 from the germline V gene are LGHNA and YSLEER. CDR3 length: 16 amino acids. V gave up 5 bases and J gave up 8 bases, with 25 bases separating them.

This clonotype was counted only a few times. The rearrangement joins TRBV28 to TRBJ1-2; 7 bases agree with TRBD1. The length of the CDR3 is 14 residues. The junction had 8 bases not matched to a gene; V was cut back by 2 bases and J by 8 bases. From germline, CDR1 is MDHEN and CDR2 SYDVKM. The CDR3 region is CASSLPTGVGGYTF. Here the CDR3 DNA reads TGTGCCAGCAGTTTACCCACAGGGGTCGGAGGCTACACCTTC.

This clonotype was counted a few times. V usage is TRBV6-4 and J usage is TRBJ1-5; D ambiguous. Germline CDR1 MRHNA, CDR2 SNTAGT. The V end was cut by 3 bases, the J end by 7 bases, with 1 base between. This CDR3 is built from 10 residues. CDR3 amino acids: CASSEQPQHF. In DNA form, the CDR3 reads TGTGCCAGCAGTGAGCAGCCCCAGCATTTT.

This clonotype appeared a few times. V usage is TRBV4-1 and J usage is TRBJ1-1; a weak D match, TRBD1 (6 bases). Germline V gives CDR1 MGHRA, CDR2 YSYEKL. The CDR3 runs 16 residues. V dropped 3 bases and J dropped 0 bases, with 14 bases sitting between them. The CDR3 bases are TGCGCCAGCAGCCACGGACGGGGGGGCCTGAACACTGAAGCTTTCTTT. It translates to CASSHGRGGLNTEAFF.

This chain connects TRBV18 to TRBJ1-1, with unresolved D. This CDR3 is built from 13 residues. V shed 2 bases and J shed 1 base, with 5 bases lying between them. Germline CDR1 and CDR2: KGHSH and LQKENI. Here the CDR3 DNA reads TGTGCCAGCTCACCAGTCCAGAACACTGAAGCTTTCTTT. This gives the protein CASSPVQNTEAFF.

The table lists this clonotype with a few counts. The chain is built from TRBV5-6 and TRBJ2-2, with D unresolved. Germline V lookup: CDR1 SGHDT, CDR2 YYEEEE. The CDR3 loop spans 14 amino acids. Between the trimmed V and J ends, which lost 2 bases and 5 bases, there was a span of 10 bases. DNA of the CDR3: TGTGCCAGCAGCTTTGGGGTCTCTACCGGGGAGCTGTTTTTT. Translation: CASSFGVSTGELFF.

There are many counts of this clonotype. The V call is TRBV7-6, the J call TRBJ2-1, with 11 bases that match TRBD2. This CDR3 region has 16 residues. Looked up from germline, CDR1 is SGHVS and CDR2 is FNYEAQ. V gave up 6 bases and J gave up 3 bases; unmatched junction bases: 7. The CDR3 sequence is CASRNSGGADYNEQFF. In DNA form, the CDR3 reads TGTGCCAGCAGGAATAGCGGGGGGGCCGACTACAATGAGCAGTTCTTC. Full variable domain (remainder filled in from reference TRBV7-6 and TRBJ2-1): GAGVSQSPRYKVTKRGQDVALRCDPISGHVSLYWYRQALGQGPEFLTYFNYEAQQDKSGLPNDRFSAERPEGSISTLTIQRTEQRDSAMYRCASRNSGGADYNEQFFGPGTRLTVL.

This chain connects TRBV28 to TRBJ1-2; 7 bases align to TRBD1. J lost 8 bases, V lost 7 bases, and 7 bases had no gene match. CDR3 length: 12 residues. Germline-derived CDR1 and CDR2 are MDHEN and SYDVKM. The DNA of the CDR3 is TGTGCCAGCACTCAGGGGGGCGTAGGCTACACCTTC. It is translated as CASTQGGVGYTF.

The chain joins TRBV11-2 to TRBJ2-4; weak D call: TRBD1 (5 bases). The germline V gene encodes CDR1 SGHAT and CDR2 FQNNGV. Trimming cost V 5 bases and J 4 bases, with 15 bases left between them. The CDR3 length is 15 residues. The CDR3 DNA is TGTGCCAGCAGCCCAGGACGTCAGGGAAAAAACATTCAGTACTTC. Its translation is CASSPGRQGKNIQYF.

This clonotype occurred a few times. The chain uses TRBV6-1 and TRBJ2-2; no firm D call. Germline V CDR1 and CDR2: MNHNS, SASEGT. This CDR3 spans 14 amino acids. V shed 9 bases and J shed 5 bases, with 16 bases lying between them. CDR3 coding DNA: TGTGCCAGTCAGACGGGCGGCGGTACCGGGGAGCTGTTTTTT. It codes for CASQTGGGTGELFF.